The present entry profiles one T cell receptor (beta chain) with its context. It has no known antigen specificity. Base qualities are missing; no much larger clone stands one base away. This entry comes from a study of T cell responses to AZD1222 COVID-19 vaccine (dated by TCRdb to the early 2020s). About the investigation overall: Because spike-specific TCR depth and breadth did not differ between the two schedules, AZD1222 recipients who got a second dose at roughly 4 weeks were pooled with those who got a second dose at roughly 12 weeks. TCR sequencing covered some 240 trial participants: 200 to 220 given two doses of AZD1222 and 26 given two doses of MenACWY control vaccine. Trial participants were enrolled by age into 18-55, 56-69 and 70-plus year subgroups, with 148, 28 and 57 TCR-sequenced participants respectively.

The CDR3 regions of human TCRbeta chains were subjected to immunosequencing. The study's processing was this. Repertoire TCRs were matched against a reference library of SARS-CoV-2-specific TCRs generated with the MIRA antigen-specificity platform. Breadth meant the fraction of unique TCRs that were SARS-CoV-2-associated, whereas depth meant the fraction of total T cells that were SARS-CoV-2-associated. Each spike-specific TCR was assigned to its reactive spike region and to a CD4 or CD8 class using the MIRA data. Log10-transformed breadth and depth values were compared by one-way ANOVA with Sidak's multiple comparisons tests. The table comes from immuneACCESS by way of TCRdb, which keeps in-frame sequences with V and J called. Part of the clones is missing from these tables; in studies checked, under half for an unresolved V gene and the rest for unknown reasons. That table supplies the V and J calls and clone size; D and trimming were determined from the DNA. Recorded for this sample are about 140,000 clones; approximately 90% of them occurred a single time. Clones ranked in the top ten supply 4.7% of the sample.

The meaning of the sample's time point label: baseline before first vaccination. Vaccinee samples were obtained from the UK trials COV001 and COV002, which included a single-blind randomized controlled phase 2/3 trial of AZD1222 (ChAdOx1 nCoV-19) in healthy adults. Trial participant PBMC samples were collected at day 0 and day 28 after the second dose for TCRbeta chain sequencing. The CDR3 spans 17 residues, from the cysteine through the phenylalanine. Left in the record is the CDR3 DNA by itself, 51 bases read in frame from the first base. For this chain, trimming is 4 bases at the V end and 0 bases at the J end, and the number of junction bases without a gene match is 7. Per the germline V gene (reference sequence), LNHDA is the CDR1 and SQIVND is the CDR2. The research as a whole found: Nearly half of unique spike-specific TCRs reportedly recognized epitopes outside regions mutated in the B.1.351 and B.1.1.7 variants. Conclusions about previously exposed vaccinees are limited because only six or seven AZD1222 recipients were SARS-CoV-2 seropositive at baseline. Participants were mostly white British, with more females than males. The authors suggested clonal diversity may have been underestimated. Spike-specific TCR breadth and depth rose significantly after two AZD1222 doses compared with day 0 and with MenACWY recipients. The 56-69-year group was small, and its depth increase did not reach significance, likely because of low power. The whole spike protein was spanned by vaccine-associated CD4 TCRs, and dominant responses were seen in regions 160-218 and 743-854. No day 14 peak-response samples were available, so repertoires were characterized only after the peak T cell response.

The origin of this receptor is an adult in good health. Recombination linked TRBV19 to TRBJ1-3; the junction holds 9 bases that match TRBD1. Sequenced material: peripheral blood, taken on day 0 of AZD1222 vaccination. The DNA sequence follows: TGTGCCAGTAGTAAATTCGGACAGGGGTCCTCTGGAAACACCATATATTTT. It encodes CASSKFGQGSSGNTIYF.